One and the same sample provided the 8 T cell receptor beta chains below, sequenced in a study of T cell clones after liver transplantation. Profiled with immunoSEQ multiplex PCR; TCRdb holds only in-frame clones, not every one. Of around 110,000 clones in the sample, over 75% were seen once. Material: CD4+ T cells from blood, obtained 12 months after liver transplant. All receptors derive from a human patient who received a liver transplant. Some T cells may have originated in the graft donor.

The chain couples TRBV6-5 to TRBJ1-5, with no clear D. The germline CDR1 and CDR2 sequences are MNHEY and SVGAGI. The CDR3 runs to 13 residues. The V gene lost 0 bases and the J gene lost 5 bases, with 5 bases spanning the gap. Written as DNA, the CDR3 is TGTGCCAGCAGTTACTCACAGTATCAGCCCCAGCATTTT. This codes for CASSYSQYQPQHF.

The chain combines TRBV7-8 with TRBJ2-2; no clear D gene. Germline V lookup: CDR1 SGHVS, CDR2 FQNEAQ. Trimming pared 1 base from V and 11 bases from J, leaving 14 bases between. The CDR3 runs to 14 residues. CDR3 amino acids: CASSLGLGPRELFF. The CDR3 DNA follows: TGTGCCAGCAGCTTAGGACTGGGCCCTCGAGAGCTGTTTTTT.

The chain employs TRBV28 and TRBJ2-7, with 10 positions matching TRBD1. The length of the CDR3 is 15 residues. The ends lost 6 bases at V and 2 bases at J; junction bases unmatched: 7. Germline loops: CDR1 MDHEN, CDR2 SYDVKM. CDR3 sequence (DNA): TGTGCCAGCAGCCGATCCGGGACAGGGGCCTACGAGCAGTACTTC. Its translation is CASSRSGTGAYEQYF.

This chain links TRBV27 with TRBJ2-3; 16 bases agree with TRBD2. Looked up from germline, CDR1 is MNHEY and CDR2 is SMNVEV (reference sequence). The CDR3 totals 19 residues. The junction had 13 bases not matched to a gene; V was cut back by 7 bases and J by 3 bases. The CDR3 bases are TGTGCCAGCACCCGATATGTCGGGACTAGCGGGAGGGTGACAGATACGCAGTATTTT. Its translation is CASTRYVGTSGRVTDTQYF.

This chain joins TRBV9 and TRBJ2-3; D may correspond to TRBD1 or TRBD2 (6 bases each). Germline V gene lookup returns CDR1 SGDLS and CDR2 YYNGEE. The length of the CDR3 is 12 residues. V was trimmed by 0 bases and J by 8 bases, leaving 7 bases between them. CDR3 nucleotides: TGTGCCAGCAGCGTAGAGGGGGGTACGCAGTATTTT. As protein: CASSVEGGTQYF.

This clone appeared once. Germline and junction disagree at one end, which may indicate a read error. The rearrangement joins TRBV19 to TRBJ1-5; 7 nucleotides align to TRBD1. CDR1 and CDR2 from the germline V gene are LNHDA and SQIVND (reference sequence). The CDR3 totals 12 residues. CDR3 sequence reads: CSSGQFNQPQHF. The CDR3 DNA follows: TGCTCGTCGGGACAGTTCAATCAGCCCCAGCATTTT.

This chain connects TRBV19 to TRBJ2-3; D is undetermined. The CDR3 has 12 amino acids. V gave up 9 bases and J gave up 0 bases, with 7 bases separating them. Germline loops: CDR1 LNHDA, CDR2 SQIVND (reference sequence). The CDR3 is CASSPSTDTQYF. In DNA form, the CDR3 reads TGTGCCAGCTCCCCGAGCACAGATACGCAGTATTTT.

This chain uses TRBV5-4 with TRBJ2-1; D is undetermined. There are 11 residues in the CDR3. With 2 bases removed from V and 9 bases from J, the gap between germline ends came to 6 bases. Germline loops: CDR1 SGHNT, CDR2 YYREEE (reference sequence). This chain's CDR3 is CASSLYGEQFF. The CDR3 bases are TGTGCCAGCAGCTTATACGGTGAGCAGTTCTTC.